This passage covers 29 T cell receptor beta chains from one sample sequenced in a study of lymphopenia after photon versus proton radiotherapy. Using immunoSEQ multiplex PCR, the repertoire was profiled, and TCRdb retains in-frame clones only, with some absent. The data show 35,000 to 50,000 clones, approximately 90% seen once. Sequences were derived from peripheral blood, sampled from a patient treated with photon-based radiotherapy. These receptors were collected from a man aged 60-69 years with cholangiocarcinoma.

J is TRBJ2-5 and V is TRBV29-1; 7 bases fit TRBD1. The CDR3 totals 13 residues. Germline V lookup: CDR1 SQVTM, CDR2 ANQGSEA. V shed 6 bases, J shed 1 base, and the junction held 5 bases outside the gene matches. The CDR3 region has the DNA TGCAGCGTCTATTCAGGGGGCCAAGAGACCCAGTACTTC. Encoded protein: CSVYSGGQETQYF.

The rearrangement links TRBV7-2 to TRBJ1-4; a possible D gene is TRBD1 (5 bases). CDR3 length: 17 amino acids. V lost 5 bases and J lost 1, with 17 bases in between. Germline CDR1 is SGHTA and CDR2 is FQGNSA. As DNA, the CDR3 is TGTGCCAGCAGCCCGCGGGGGGGTGTACAAACTAATGAAAAACTGTTTTTT. This sequence encodes CASSPRGGVQTNEKLFF.

This clone was seen only once. The V and J genes are TRBV23-1 and TRBJ1-1; D not certain. TRBV23-1 is treated as an ORF (open reading frame) with a function not yet certain. V was trimmed by 11 bases and J by 0 bases, leaving 13 bases between them. The CDR3 has 13 amino acids. The CDR3 DNA follows: TGCGCCCTCTCGTGCAGGCTGAACACTGAAGCTTTCTTT. This sequence encodes CALSCRLNTEAFF.

The chain recombines TRBV27 with TRBJ2-7, with TRBD1 as a possible D gene (5 bases). Trimming removed 2 bases at V and 7 bases at J, with 15 bases between. From germline, CDR1 is MNHEY and CDR2 SMNVEV (reference sequence). The CDR3 contains 14 residues. Here the CDR3 reads CASSLRTLKGEQYF. CDR3 sequence (DNA): TGTGCCAGCAGTTTACGGACCTTAAAGGGGGAGCAGTACTTC.

The chain has TRBV10-2 and TRBJ1-1, with D uncertain. CDR1 is WSHSY and CDR2 is SAAADI in the germline V gene. This CDR3 contains 14 residues. Trimming cost V 3 bases and J 0 bases, with 8 bases left between them. DNA for the CDR3: TGCGCCAGCAGTGAACCCGGACTGAACACTGAAGCTTTCTTT. It yields the protein CASSEPGLNTEAFF.

V and J are TRBV4-2 and TRBJ2-7, with no clear D. Trimming removed 0 bases at V and 1 base at J, with 10 bases between. This CDR3 is 15 amino acids long. From germline, CDR1 is LGHNA and CDR2 YNFKEQ. The CDR3 DNA follows: TGTGCCAGCAGCCAAGATCGCAGTCCTTCCTACGAGCAGTACTTC. Its protein is CASSQDRSPSYEQYF.

The genes are TRBV11-3 and TRBJ2-7; 12 nucleotides align to TRBD1. CDR1 and CDR2 (germline): SGHNT, YENEEA. With V trimmed by 1 base and J by 6 bases, 7 bases remained unmatched. The CDR3 is made up of 16 amino acids. CDR3 sequence (DNA): TGTGCCAGCAGCTTAGTCACCGGGACAGGGGGCTTCGAGCAGTACTTC. Translated: CASSLVTGTGGFEQYF.

CDR3 amino acids: CASRFSGDRGHEQYF. Here the CDR3 DNA reads TGTGCCAGCAGATTCAGTGGGGACAGGGGCCACGAGCAGTACTTC. This rearrangement joins TRBV6-5 to TRBJ2-7, with 10 positions matching TRBD1. Trimming at V came to 6 bases and at J to 5 bases, leaving 10 bases not matched to a gene. This CDR3 has 15 residues. Looked up from germline, CDR1 is MNHEY and CDR2 is SVGAGI.

The rearrangement joins TRBV25-1 to TRBJ1-1; the D gene is possibly TRBD1 (5 bases). Germline assignment: CDR1 MGHDK and CDR2 SYGVNS. Trimming removed 3 bases from V and 5 bases from J, with 16 bases in between. The CDR3 totals 15 residues. In nucleotides, the CDR3 is TGTGCCAGCAGTGACTGGGGCACCCTGGGGACTGAAGCTTTCTTT. Encoded protein: CASSDWGTLGTEAFF.

In its sample, this clone was seen once. The J gene is TRBJ1-1, the V gene TRBV18; 7 bases agree with TRBD1. Germline lookup yields CDR1 KGHSH and CDR2 LQKENI. The CDR3 runs 15 residues. Trimming removed 5 bases from V and 6 bases from J; junction bases left unmatched: 12. The CDR3 loop is CASSVLTGRFAEAFF. Here the CDR3 DNA reads TGTGCCAGCTCAGTACTGACAGGGCGGTTCGCTGAAGCTTTCTTT.

The V call is TRBV11-3, the J call TRBJ1-6, with D possibly matching TRBD1 (6 bases). Trimming shortened V by 1 base and J by 7 bases, and 11 bases separated the two germline ends. Germline-derived CDR1 and CDR2 are SGHNT and YENEEA. This CDR3 is built from 15 residues. The chain's CDR3 is CASSLVRGANSPLHF. The CDR3 nucleotides are TGTGCCAGCAGCTTAGTACGGGGGGCGAATTCACCCCTCCACTTT.

This chain uses TRBV28 with TRBJ2-3, with TRBD2 matching 10 bases. The CDR3 runs to 16 residues. After removal of 1 base from V and 1 base from J, the junction contained 2 bases not matched to a gene. The germline V gene has CDR1 MDHEN and CDR2 SYDVKM. The CDR3 protein is CASSLFGLAGTDTQYF. The CDR3 region has the DNA TGTGCCAGCAGTTTATTCGGACTAGCGGGCACAGATACGCAGTATTTT.

The chain couples TRBV28 to TRBJ2-7; D is unclear. Trimming took off 6 bases at V and 1 base at J, with 16 bases between the two ends. Looked up from germline, CDR1 is MDHEN and CDR2 is SYDVKM. This CDR3 has 15 amino acids. CDR3 loop: CASRPGQVNSYEQYF. The CDR3 nucleotides read TGTGCCAGCAGACCTGGGCAGGTTAATTCCTACGAGCAGTACTTC.

Relative to its sample, this clone is medium-sized. This rearrangement joins TRBV2 to TRBJ1-5; 7 nucleotides match TRBD1. The V and J ends lost 6 bases and 5 bases, in that order; junction bases with no gene match: 4. CDR1 and CDR2 from the germline V gene are SNHLY and FYNNEI. The CDR3 runs to 13 residues. This CDR3 is CASSPDRDQPQHF. For the CDR3, the DNA is TGTGCCAGCAGCCCTGACAGGGATCAGCCCCAGCATTTT.

This clone was counted only a few times. The V and J genes are TRBV11-2 and TRBJ2-7; tentative D call: TRBD1 (5 bases). Deletions cut 4 bases from V and 3 bases from J, with 13 bases between. Looked up from germline, CDR1 is SGHAT and CDR2 is FQNNGV. The CDR3 is 14 residues long. The CDR3 nucleotides are TGTGCCAGCAGCTCCGGTAGGGGTTTCTACGAGCAGTACTTC. Translated, it gives CASSSGRGFYEQYF.

This chain joins TRBV7-2 and TRBJ2-3; 8 nucleotides match TRBD2. Per germline, CDR1 SGHTA and CDR2 FQGNSA. The CDR3 has 17 amino acids. V lost 5 bases to trimming and J lost 5 bases; unmatched junction nucleotides: 15. The chain's CDR3 is CASSPRRGAGAGDTQYF. CDR3 coding DNA: TGTGCCAGCAGCCCTCGGAGGGGAGCGGGGGCCGGAGATACGCAGTATTTT. Full variable domain (outside the CDR3, taken from reference TRBV7-2 and TRBJ2-3): GAGVSQSPSNKVTEKGKDVELRCDPISGHTALYWYRQSLGQGLEFLIYFQGNSAPDKSGLPSDRFSAERTGGSVSTLTIQRTQQEDSAVYLCASSPRRGAGAGDTQYFGPGTRLTVL.

The genes are TRBV5-6 and TRBJ1-1, with D uncertain. In germline, CDR1 is SGHDT, CDR2 YYEEEE. This CDR3 has 15 amino acids. V was shortened by 4 bases and J by 0 bases, with 13 bases between the two germline ends. In nucleotides, the CDR3 is TGTGCCAGCAGCCGGTCCCCCTTCATGAACACTGAAGCTTTCTTT. Amino acids: CASSRSPFMNTEAFF.

The chain combines TRBV4-1 with TRBJ2-7; 7 bases are shared with TRBD1. With 1 base clipped from V and 6 bases from J, the junction kept 9 bases outside the gene matches. This CDR3 spans 15 amino acids. Germline V lookup: CDR1 MGHRA, CDR2 YSYEKL. This CDR3 reads CASSQGDSLPLEQYF. Written as DNA, the CDR3 is TGCGCCAGCAGCCAAGGGGACAGCCTTCCCCTCGAGCAGTACTTC.

The chain is built from TRBV11-3 and TRBJ2-1, with 7 positions matching TRBD2. Germline CDR1 is SGHNT and CDR2 is YENEEA. This CDR3 comprises 14 residues. V lost 1 base, J lost 4 bases, and 1 base stayed unmatched. In nucleotides, the CDR3 is TGTGCCAGCAGCTTAGCTAGCGGATACAATGAGCAGTTCTTC. Translating it yields CASSLASGYNEQFF.

The chain carries TRBV5-5 and TRBJ1-6; no definite D call. The CDR3 runs to 16 residues. The germline V gene has CDR1 SGHKS and CDR2 YYEKEE (reference sequence). V gave up 0 bases and J gave up 8 bases, with 15 bases separating them. CDR3 residues: CASSLVGDGNDSPLHF. As DNA, the CDR3 is TGTGCCAGCAGCTTGGTTGGTGACGGAAACGATTCACCCCTCCACTTT.

This clone has only a few counts. The chain uses TRBV6-5 and TRBJ1-4; D remains ambiguous. Germline CDR1 is MNHEY and CDR2 is SVGAGI. The CDR3 is made up of 16 amino acids. With 2 bases removed from V and 5 bases from J, the gap between germline ends came to 15 bases. In DNA form, the CDR3 reads TGTGCCAGCAGTTACACATCGTGGGTCCCGAATGAAAAACTGTTTTTT. Translated, it gives CASSYTSWVPNEKLFF.

This chain uses TRBV5-1 with TRBJ2-3; D is perhaps TRBD1 (6 bases). This CDR3 is 15 amino acids long. V was clipped by 3 bases and J by 1 base, with 12 bases between them. The germline CDR1 and CDR2 sequences are SGHRS and YFSETQ. CDR3 coding DNA: TGCGCCAGCAGCTCCCCCTCAGGGGGCACAGATACGCAGTATTTT. Amino acids: CASSSPSGGTDTQYF.

The chain carries TRBV19 and TRBJ1-4; no clear D gene. The germline CDR1 and CDR2 sequences are LNHDA and SQIVND (reference sequence). This CDR3 has 13 residues. The germline V and J ends were trimmed by 3 bases and 14 bases, with 16 bases remaining between them. The CDR3 DNA reads as TGTGCCAGTAGTATCGGGCTACGGGGAAAGCTGTTTTTT. Its protein is CASSIGLRGKLFF.

The V call is TRBV5-4, the J call TRBJ2-5; D not certain. V gave up 3 bases and J gave up 1 base, with 7 bases separating them. The CDR3 runs 13 residues. Germline V gene sequence: CDR1 SGHNT, CDR2 YYREEE (reference sequence). The CDR3 is CASSSSIQETQYF. For the CDR3, the DNA is TGTGCCAGCAGCTCCTCCATCCAAGAGACCCAGTACTTC.

The chain employs TRBV28 and TRBJ2-7; D is possibly TRBD1 (7 bases). Germline CDR1 and CDR2: MDHEN and SYDVKM. This CDR3 has 14 residues. The V gene lost 7 bases and the J gene lost 3 bases, with 16 bases spanning the gap. Here the CDR3 DNA reads TGTGCCAGCAAAAAGCAGGGGGGCCTCTACGAGCAGTACTTC. Protein product: CASKKQGGLYEQYF.

The CDR3: CASSFGRPGELFF. For the CDR3, the DNA is TGTGCCAGCAGTTTCGGGCGGCCCGGGGAGCTGTTTTTT. This sequence joins TRBV6-6 and TRBJ2-2; D is unclear. The CDR3 sequence is 13 residues long. V dropped 4 bases and J dropped 6 bases, with 9 bases sitting between them. Germline V gene lookup returns CDR1 MNHNY and CDR2 SVGAGI (reference sequence).

The chain recombines TRBV4-1 with TRBJ2-7; 7 positions match TRBD1. Germline values: CDR1 MGHRA, CDR2 YSYEKL. V lost 4 bases and J lost 2; bases outside the gene matches: 2. The CDR3 has 13 residues. The CDR3 reads CASSRTGAYEQYF. For the CDR3, the DNA is TGCGCCAGCAGCCGGACAGGTGCCTACGAGCAGTACTTC.

Only one count was recorded for this clone. This chain uses TRBV18 with TRBJ2-1; no clear D. Trimming removed 3 bases from V and 5 bases from J, with 8 bases in between. Germline V CDR1 and CDR2: KGHSH, LQKENI. CDR3 length equals 13 residues. CDR3 in amino acids: CASSPTIDNEQFF. The CDR3 bases are TGTGCCAGCTCACCTACTATAGACAATGAGCAGTTCTTC.

The chain combines TRBV5-8 with TRBJ1-1; no clear D gene. CDR3 size: 17 residues. Germline CDR1 and CDR2: SGHTS and YDEGEE. Trimming cost V 1 base and J 0 bases, with 16 bases left between them. The DNA of the CDR3 is TGTGCCAGCAGCTTGTTTCTTTTGAACAGCTTGAACACTGAAGCTTTCTTT. Amino acid sequence: CASSLFLLNSLNTEAFF.